This TCR beta chain was captured by sequencing in a study of blood T cell repertoires in COVID-19. The CDR3 is 17 residues long. Germline CDR1 LNHDA, CDR2 SQIVND (reference sequence). The V and J ends lost 7 bases and 0 bases, in that order; junction bases with no gene match: 9. Some clones are missing from TCRdb's copy, which holds only in-frame ones; the method was immunoSEQ multiplex PCR. Seen here are around 100,000 clones, about 90% observed once, and the top ten hold nearly 20%. The chain has TRBV19 and TRBJ2-6, with 7 bases matching TRBD1. The sequenced material came from peripheral blood. The clonotype originates from a human donor in a cohort sampled during active COVID-19. CDR3 in amino acids: CASTRDRGYSGANVLTF. The CDR3 coding sequence is TGTGCCAGTACCCGGGACAGAGGCTACTCTGGGGCCAACGTCCTGACTTTC.